The 19 T cell receptor beta chains reported below all come from one sample, sequenced in a study of T cell changes during pregnancy in multiple sclerosis. Generated by immunoSEQ multiplex PCR, the TCRdb table keeps only in-frame clones and is missing some. The sample lists fewer than 85,000 clones; around 89% were seen once. This specimen consisted of peripheral blood, obtained before pregnancy. Receptors originate from a female donor with multiple sclerosis, enrolled in a pregnancy study.

The chain links TRBV4-1 to TRBJ2-4; 10 bases are shared with TRBD2. The CDR3 has 20 amino acids. Germline CDR1 is MGHRA and CDR2 is YSYEKL. With 1 base clipped from V and 0 bases from J, the junction kept 12 bases outside the gene matches. CDR3 sequence: CASSQVEVLAGRLAKNIQYF. The CDR3 nucleotides are TGCGCCAGCAGCCAAGTAGAGGTACTAGCGGGGCGATTAGCCAAAAACATTCAGTACTTC.

The V call is TRBV2, the J call TRBJ1-2, with TRBD1 identical over 8 bases. Germline lookup yields CDR1 SNHLY and CDR2 FYNNEI. V lost 5 bases and J lost 5; bases outside the gene matches: 7. The CDR3 extends over 14 amino acids. The DNA for the CDR3 is TGTGCCAGCAGTCGAGGACAGGGTCGGTATGGCTACACCTTC. The encoded protein is CASSRGQGRYGYTF.

Comment on this clone: The identical CDR3 is also encoded by other nucleotide sequences in the sample. The chain employs TRBV9 and TRBJ2-1; 7 bases line up with TRBD2. CDR1 is SGDLS and CDR2 is YYNGEE in the germline V gene. Trimming took 2 bases from V and 4 from J; bases not matched to a gene: 6. This CDR3 contains 15 residues. CDR3: CASSVGTGGYNEQFF. The DNA of the CDR3 is TGTGCCAGCAGCGTTGGAACGGGGGGTTACAATGAGCAGTTCTTC.

The CDR3 sequence: CASSSTPGQGRTEAFF. DNA for the CDR3: TGCGCCAGCAGCTCAACGCCGGGACAGGGCCGCACTGAAGCTTTCTTT. The chain recombines TRBV5-1 with TRBJ1-1, with 9 bases matching TRBD1. V trimming: 3 bases; J trimming: 4 bases; junction bases outside the gene matches: 10. The CDR3 sequence is 16 residues long. Germline lookup yields CDR1 SGHRS and CDR2 YFSETQ.

The chain employs TRBV7-8 and TRBJ2-2, with TRBD1 identical over 8 bases. Germline-derived CDR1 and CDR2 are SGHVS and FQNEAQ. The junction had 6 bases not matched to a gene; V was cut back by 5 bases and J by 1 base. This CDR3 region has 16 residues. The CDR3: CASSTRDRKNTGELFF. CDR3 bases: TGTGCCAGCAGCACCCGGGACAGGAAGAACACCGGGGAGCTGTTTTTT. Full variable domain (remainder filled in from reference TRBV7-8 and TRBJ2-2): GAGVSQSPRYKVAKRGQDVALRCDPISGHVSLFWYQQALGQGPEFLTYFQNEAQLDKSGLPSDRFFAERPEGSVSTLKIQRTQQEDSAVYLCASSTRDRKNTGELFFGEGSRLTVL.

The V gene is TRBV30, the J gene TRBJ1-1; D remains ambiguous. Germline assignment: CDR1 GTSNPN and CDR2 SVGIG (reference sequence). Trimming left V 3 bases short and J 4 bases short, with 6 bases between. The length of the CDR3 is 11 residues. The CDR3 loop reads CAWSGLTEAFF. In nucleotides, the CDR3 is TGTGCCTGGAGCGGACTCACTGAAGCTTTCTTT.

For the CDR3, the DNA is TGCGCCAGCAGCTCACTCGGGGGGCTGGAGACCCAGTACTTC. This encodes CASSSLGGLETQYF. The chain combines TRBV5-1 with TRBJ2-5, with D perhaps TRBD2 (7 bases). CDR1 and CDR2 from the germline V gene are SGHRS and YFSETQ. CDR3 length: 14 amino acids. The ends were cut back, 3 bases at V and 5 bases at J, with 14 bases in the middle. The full variable domain, its missing parts supplied by reference TRBV5-1 and TRBJ2-5, is KAGVTQTPRYLIKTRGQQVTLSCSPISGHRSVSWYQQTPGQGLQFLFEYFSETQRNKGNFPGRFSGRQFSNSRSEMNVSTLELGDSALYLCASSSLGGLETQYFGPGTRLLVL.

This chain links TRBV23-1 with TRBJ2-1; 7 bases are a match to TRBD1. TRBV23-1 has ORF status, its function being uncertain. The V gene end was trimmed by 4 bases and the J gene end by 2 bases; junction bases not matched to a gene: 11. The CDR3 extends over 17 amino acids. The CDR3 nucleotides read TGCGCCAGCAGTCTCATAAGGGGACAGTGGACCTACAATGAGCAGTTCTTC. Amino acid sequence: CASSLIRGQWTYNEQFF.

J is TRBJ2-1 and V is TRBV6-6; D gene uncertain. This CDR3 region has 16 residues. CDR1 and CDR2 (germline): MNHNY, SVGAGI (reference sequence). Trimming stripped 4 bases from V and 0 bases from J, with 13 bases between. The CDR3 nucleotides read TGTGCCAGCAGTTCTCACGTGGAGAGCTCCTACAATGAGCAGTTCTTC. Its protein is CASSSHVESSYNEQFF.

The count of this clone is one. The gene calls are TRBV7-9 and TRBJ1-2, with D tentatively TRBD1 (5 bases). Per germline, CDR1 SEHNR and CDR2 FQNEAQ (reference sequence). This CDR3 comprises 13 residues. Trimming removed 4 bases from V and 7 bases from J, with 13 bases in between. The DNA of the CDR3 is TGTGCCAGCAGCTCCCATCAGGGTAGTGGCTACACCTTC. This sequence encodes CASSSHQGSGYTF. Variable domain in full (rest from reference TRBV7-9 and TRBJ1-2): DTGVSQNPRHKITKRGQNVTFRCDPISEHNRLYWYRQTLGQGPEFLTYFQNEAQLEKSRLLSDRFSAERPKGSFSTLEIQRTEQGDSAMYLCASSSHQGSGYTFGSGTRLTVV.

The V and J genes are TRBV7-2 and TRBJ1-5, with D unresolved. The V end was cut by 2 bases, the J end by 5 bases, with 7 bases between. CDR1 is SGHTA, CDR2 FQGNSA, per germline. This CDR3 is 13 amino acids long. CDR3 nucleotides: TGTGCCAGCAGCTTATACGGAGATCAGCCCCAGCATTTT. This gives the protein CASSLYGDQPQHF.

The V gene is TRBV10-3, the J gene TRBJ1-3; no clear D. The ends were cut back, 6 bases at V and 7 bases at J, with 10 bases in the middle. Germline loops: CDR1 ENHRY, CDR2 SYGVKD. This CDR3 spans 12 amino acids. In DNA form, the CDR3 reads TGTGCCATCAGGATAGCGCGGAACACCATATATTTT. Its translation is CAIRIARNTIYF.

The rearrangement joins TRBV18 to TRBJ1-1; D remains unclear. Germline loops: CDR1 KGHSH, CDR2 LQKENI. The CDR3 is made up of 13 amino acids. The V gene lost 6 bases and the J gene lost 11 bases, with 19 bases spanning the gap. This CDR3 reads CASSPSEAIWAFF. CDR3 DNA sequence: TGTGCCAGCTCCCCTTCCGAAGCTATTTGGGCTTTCTTT.

J is TRBJ1-5 and V is TRBV6-5; the D is unclear. Germline V gene sequence: CDR1 MNHEY, CDR2 SVGAGI. The CDR3 is made up of 13 amino acids. V was shortened by 2 bases and J by 5 bases, with 7 bases between the two germline ends. CDR3 DNA: TGTGCCAGCAGTTACGGGCTTCATCAGCCCCAGCATTTT. This translates into CASSYGLHQPQHF.

The rearrangement links TRBV5-4 to TRBJ2-7; 8 bases are a match to TRBD1. With 4 bases clipped from V and 3 bases from J, the junction kept 9 bases outside the gene matches. The CDR3 is made up of 15 amino acids. Germline V lookup: CDR1 SGHNT, CDR2 YYREEE (reference sequence). The CDR3 spells CASSRGTGQIYEQYF. CDR3 in DNA: TGTGCCAGCAGCAGGGGGACAGGACAAATCTACGAGCAGTACTTC.

The chain combines TRBV6-1 with TRBJ1-2; D might be TRBD1 (5 bases). V gave up 2 bases and J gave up 8 bases, with 15 bases separating them. Germline V gene data show CDR1 as MNHNS and CDR2 as SASEGT. This CDR3 is 14 amino acids long. CDR3 region: CASSEKGPRGGYTF. The CDR3 coding sequence is TGTGCCAGCAGTGAAAAAGGACCACGGGGGGGCTACACCTTC.

The chain employs TRBV12-2 and TRBJ2-7; TRBD2, the D gene given by the table, was not confirmed from the DNA. TRBV12-2 is flagged as a pseudogene. The CDR3 contains 15 residues. The DNA of the CDR3 is TGTGCAAGTCGCTTAGGGGAGTCACTAACCTACGAGCAGTACTTC. Translated, it gives CASRLGESLTYEQYF.

This chain joins TRBV19 and TRBJ1-1; D is perhaps TRBD1 (6 bases). Germline V CDR1 and CDR2: LNHDA, SQIVND (reference sequence). Trimming stripped 6 bases from V and 0 bases from J, with 11 bases between. The CDR3 length is 14 residues. CDR3 sequence reads: CASSPDSMNTEAFF. The CDR3 DNA reads TGTGCCAGTAGCCCGGACAGCATGAACACTGAAGCTTTCTTT.

This clone was detected once. V usage is TRBV20-1 and J usage is TRBJ2-1, with D unclear. Germline CDR1 reads DFQATT; CDR2 reads SNEGSKA (reference sequence). The ends were cut back, 8 bases at V and 10 bases at J, with 15 bases in the middle. The CDR3 covers 11 residues. The CDR3 is CSCRAFREQFF. The CDR3 DNA reads as TGCAGTTGCCGAGCGTTCCGAGAGCAGTTCTTC.